These 17 T cell receptor beta chains were sequenced from one sample in a study. In TCRdb, the 5' RACE reads were re-called with MiXCR into one record per CDR3 protein. This table holds about 57,000 distinct CDR3 sequences, more than 25% found once. The sequenced sample consisted of tumor-infiltrating memory CD4+ T cells sorted from the breast tumor. Subset: memory CD4+ T cells, CD4+CD45RO+CD25-. The receptors were sampled from a female donor with breast cancer.

J is TRBJ1-5 and V is TRBV12-3 or TRBV12-4, with a tentative D call TRBD1 (6 bases). The CDR3 consists of 15 residues. Deletions cut 5 bases from V and 7 bases from J, with 18 bases between. The CDR3 is CASSPGQMVDQPQHF. The CDR3 region has the DNA TGTGCCAGCAGTCCCGGACAGATGGTAGACCAGCCCCAGCATTTT.

This clonotype was seen a few times. The chain combines TRBV29-1 with TRBJ1-2; D gene uncertain. Between the trimmed V and J ends, which lost 6 bases and 6 bases, there was a span of 8 bases. Germline V gives CDR1 SQVTM, CDR2 ANQGSEA. The CDR3 consists of 10 residues. This CDR3 is CSVMDDGYTF. The CDR3 DNA reads as TGCAGCGTCATGGACGATGGCTACACCTTC.

Concerning this clonotype: One base away lies a much larger clone, so this may be a sequencing read error. The chain links TRBV6-6 to TRBJ1-5; 11 bases agree with TRBD1. Germline assignment: CDR1 MNHNY and CDR2 SVGAGI (reference sequence). The CDR3 length is 13 residues. The CDR3 here is CASGQGAVQHQHF. CDR3 DNA sequence: TGTGCCAGCGGACAGGGGGCCGTTCAGCACCAGCATTTT.

The chain joins TRBV6-2 or TRBV6-3 to TRBJ1-5; D gene ambiguous. The CDR3 sequence is 15 residues long. CDR1 is MNHEY, CDR2 SVGEGT, per germline. Trimming removed 4 bases at V and 3 bases at J, with 13 bases between. In DNA form, the CDR3 reads TGTGCCAGCAGTTTAGAGACGGGTTCCAATCAGCCCCAGCATTTT. Its protein is CASSLETGSNQPQHF.

Only a few counts were recorded for this clonotype. The DNA of the CDR3 is TGTGCCAGCAGCCGGGACAGGGGAGGTGAAAAACTGTTTTTT. It codes for CASSRDRGGEKLFF. J is TRBJ1-4 and V is TRBV6-5; 10 nucleotides agree with TRBD1. The germline V gene has CDR1 MNHEY and CDR2 SVGAGI. The junction had 5 bases not matched to a gene; V was cut back by 6 bases and J by 7 bases. This CDR3 is 14 amino acids long.

This rearrangement joins TRBV15 to TRBJ2-1; perhaps TRBD2 as D (7 bases). The CDR3 consists of 15 residues. Trimming took off 11 bases at V and 12 bases at J, with 29 bases between the two ends. The germline V gene has CDR1 LNHNV and CDR2 YYDKDF (reference sequence). CDR3 loop: CASAEKGGIGNVQFF. The CDR3, as DNA: TGTGCCTCAGCAGAGAAGGGGGGGATCGGGAACGTGCAGTTCTTC.

The chain couples TRBV6-5 to TRBJ1-2; D is possibly TRBD1 (5 bases). Germline V gene data show CDR1 as MNHEY and CDR2 as SVGAGI. This CDR3 has 15 amino acids. V gave up 3 bases and J gave up 0 bases, with 11 bases separating them. The CDR3 reads CASSYRDPANYGYTF. CDR3 sequence (DNA): TGTGCCAGCAGTTATCGGGACCCAGCTAACTATGGCTACACCTTC.

The CDR3 region is CASSDGAAVRGGYTF. CDR3 DNA: TGTGCCAGCAGTGATGGGGCGGCGGTGCGTGGTGGCTACACCTTC. This chain connects TRBV6-1 to TRBJ1-2; TRBD1 might be the D (5 bases). The ends were cut back, 3 bases at V and 7 bases at J, with 18 bases in the middle. Germline loops: CDR1 MNHNS, CDR2 SASEGT. CDR3 size: 15 residues.

The V call is TRBV7-2, the J call TRBJ2-3; 8 nucleotides agree with TRBD2. CDR3 length equals 16 residues. Germline assignment: CDR1 SGHTA and CDR2 FQGNSA. Trimming at V came to 8 bases and at J to 6 bases, leaving 16 bases not matched to a gene. This chain's CDR3 is CASRPTSGLSGDTQYF. CDR3 bases: TGTGCCAGCCGGCCTACTAGCGGCCTATCAGGGGATACGCAGTATTTT. The full variable domain, with the rest looked up from reference TRBV7-2 and TRBJ2-3, is GAGVSQSPSNKVTEKGKDVELRCDPISGHTALYWYRQSLGQGLEFLIYFQGNSAPDKSGLPSDRFSAERTGGSVSTLTIQRTQQEDSAVYLCASRPTSGLSGDTQYFGPGTRLTVL.

The gene calls are TRBV20-1 and TRBJ1-5; D ambiguous. In germline, CDR1 is DFQATT, CDR2 SNEGSKA (reference sequence). Trimming stripped 7 bases from V and 3 bases from J, with 10 bases between. The CDR3 consists of 12 residues. As DNA, the CDR3 is TGCAGTGTACCGCGGCCCAATCAGCCCCAGCATTTT. Protein sequence: CSVPRPNQPQHF.

This clonotype has a count of ten or more. This chain uses TRBV7-9 with TRBJ1-1, with D perhaps matching TRBD1 (5 bases). The CDR3 length is 13 residues. Germline CDR1 SEHNR, CDR2 FQNEAQ (reference sequence). Trimming left V 1 base short and J 4 bases short, with 7 bases between. This CDR3 reads CASSLGDSTEAFF. CDR3 bases: TGTGCCAGCAGCTTAGGTGACAGCACTGAAGCTTTCTTT. Looking up the rest from reference TRBV7-9 and TRBJ1-1 gives the full variable domain: DTGVSQNPRHKITKRGQNVTFRCDPISEHNRLYWYRQTLGQGPEFLTYFQNEAQLEKSRLLSDRFSAERPKGSFSTLEIQRTEQGDSAMYLCASSLGDSTEAFFGQGTRLTVV.

This clonotype was observed a handful of times. V usage is TRBV15 and J usage is TRBJ2-7; tentative D call: TRBD2 (6 bases). Trimming pared 1 base from V and 2 bases from J, leaving 12 bases between. CDR1 is LNHNV and CDR2 is YYDKDF in the germline V gene (reference sequence). This CDR3 comprises 15 residues. The CDR3 coding sequence is TGTGCCACCAGCAGAGGAGGAGGGGTAACCTACGAGCAGTACTTC. This encodes CATSRGGGVTYEQYF.

Concerning this clonotype itself: An end of the junction differs from the germline gene, which may be a read error. This chain uses TRBV15 with TRBJ2-1, with TRBD2 as a possible D gene (6 bases). Germline CDR1 reads LNHNV; CDR2 reads YYDKDF (reference sequence). This CDR3 comprises 11 residues. The CDR3 DNA reads TGTGCCACCAGGGGGACGGAGGGGCTGGTCTTC. It codes for CATRGTEGLVF.

Of note for this clonotype: At one end the junction does not follow the germline gene, possibly because of a read error. The CDR3 loop reads CASSLRMGTEAFF. Here the CDR3 DNA reads TGCGCCAGCAGCTTGCGTATGGGGACTGAAGCTTTTTTT. This chain connects TRBV5-1 to TRBJ1-1; possibly TRBD1 for D (5 bases). The CDR3 sequence is 13 residues long. Germline loops: CDR1 SGHRS, CDR2 YFSETQ. The whole variable domain, filled in from reference TRBV5-1 and TRBJ1-1, reads KAGVTQTPRYLIKTRGQQVTLSCSPISGHRSVSWYQQTPGQGLQFLFEYFSETQRNKGNFPGRFSGRQFSNSRSEMNVSTLELGDSALYLCASSLRMGTEAFFGQGTRLTVV.

This clonotype turned up a few times. This rearrangement joins TRBV10-3 to TRBJ1-5; weak D call: TRBD1 (5 bases). The germline V gene has CDR1 ENHRY and CDR2 SYGVKD. The V and J ends lost 9 bases and 3 bases respectively, with 15 bases between them. This CDR3 has 14 residues. DNA for the CDR3: TGTGCCATTTCTTCGGGACGGGACAATCAGCCCCAGCATTTT. Translated: CAISSGRDNQPQHF.

Remarks on this clonotype: At one end, the junction sequence differs from germline, possibly due to a read error. In DNA form, the CDR3 reads TGTGCCAGCAGCCATTTACAGGGGAATTCACCCCCCCACTTT. Residues: CASSHLQGNSPPHF. This chain links TRBV4-2 with TRBJ1-6; 7 bases are shared with TRBD1. Per germline, CDR1 LGHNA and CDR2 YNFKEQ. CDR3 size: 14 residues.

As for this clonotype: A much larger clone is a single base away; this may be a read error. The rearrangement links TRBV7-2 to TRBJ2-1, with 8 nucleotides matching TRBD1. Germline CDR1 is SGHTA and CDR2 is FQGNSA. This CDR3 spans 14 amino acids. CDR3 protein: CASAPGGRYNEQCF. In DNA form, the CDR3 reads TGTGCCAGCGCCCCAGGGGGCCGGTACAATGAGCAGTGCTTC.